Below are 21 T cell receptor beta chains sequenced from a single sample in a study of blood T cell repertoires in COVID-19 (dated by TCRdb to 2019 to 2021). The receptor library was made with the immunoSEQ multiplex PCR assay. TCRdb limited this immuneACCESS table to in-frame rearrangements with V and J called. A share of clones is missing; checked studies link under half to unresolved V genes, and the rest is unexplained. The sample includes some 25,000 clones, with approximately 81% observed a single time. The biggest ten clones account for approximately 7% of the sample. The sequenced sample consisted of peripheral blood. The receptors were gathered from a man in his 70s with acute or convalescent COVID-19.

The chain joins TRBV4-3 to TRBJ2-7; 11 bases match TRBD1. Germline CDR1 is LGHNA and CDR2 is YSLEER. The CDR3 length is 16 residues. V gave up 1 base and J gave up 3 bases; unmatched junction bases: 5. The CDR3 coding sequence is TGCGCCAGCAGCCAAGCGGGACAGGGGGGGGACTACGAGCAGTACTTC. Protein product: CASSQAGQGGDYEQYF.

The chain joins TRBV5-1 to TRBJ1-4, with D perhaps matching TRBD1 (6 bases). This CDR3 region has 15 residues. Trimming removed 0 bases from V and 13 bases from J, with 19 bases in between. CDR1 and CDR2 (germline): SGHRS, YFSETQ. The CDR3 protein is CASSLDGRGLQRLFF. For the CDR3, the DNA is TGCGCCAGCAGCTTGGACGGCAGGGGATTACAGCGACTGTTTTTT.

CDR3 coding DNA: TGTGCCACCAGTGATACTAGCGCCTACAATGAGCAGTTCTTC. Translated, it gives CATSDTSAYNEQFF. The rearrangement links TRBV24-1 to TRBJ2-1; 7 positions agree with TRBD2. Germline V gene sequence: CDR1 KGHDR, CDR2 SFDVKD. The CDR3 extends over 14 amino acids. V trimming: 3 bases; J trimming: 2 bases; junction bases outside the gene matches: 0.

The chain carries TRBV2 and TRBJ1-5; 9 bases match TRBD1. The CDR3 runs 15 residues. The germline V gene has CDR1 SNHLY and CDR2 FYNNEI. Trimming at V came to 6 bases and at J to 5 bases, leaving 8 bases not matched to a gene. The CDR3 bases are TGTGCCAGCAGAGTAACAGGGGGCGTGTATCAGCCCCAGCATTTT. As protein: CASRVTGGVYQPQHF.

This clone is medium-sized. The chain couples TRBV6-6 to TRBJ2-7; TRBD1 matches at 7 bases. CDR1 and CDR2 from the germline V gene are MNHNY and SVGAGI (reference sequence). V shed 6 bases and J 5 bases; nucleotides not matched to a gene: 13. The CDR3 runs 15 residues. CDR3 loop: CASRNPGQSVDEQYF. CDR3 bases: TGTGCCAGCAGAAATCCGGGACAGTCAGTGGACGAGCAGTACTTC.

The chain joins TRBV10-3 to TRBJ1-5, with 8 bases lining up with TRBD1. The CDR3 is 14 amino acids. Trimming at V came to 0 bases and at J to 5 bases, leaving 0 bases not matched to a gene. CDR1 ENHRY and CDR2 SYGVKD come from the germline V gene. The CDR3 loop reads CAISESTGDQPQHF. In DNA, the CDR3 is TGTGCCATCAGTGAGTCGACAGGGGATCAGCCCCAGCATTTT.

This clone appeared a single time. The chain couples TRBV25-1 to TRBJ1-4, with TRBD1 as a possible D gene (5 bases). The CDR3 spans 13 residues. Germline V gives CDR1 MGHDK, CDR2 SYGVNS. Between the trimmed V and J ends, which lost 6 bases and 5 bases, there was a span of 10 bases. In nucleotides, the CDR3 is TGTGCCAGCAGAAAACAGGCGAATGAAAAACTGTTTTTT. Translated, it gives CASRKQANEKLFF.

The chain has TRBV19 and TRBJ1-2; 9 nucleotides line up with TRBD1. CDR3 size: 16 residues. Germline V gives CDR1 LNHDA, CDR2 SQIVND (reference sequence). The ends lost 4 bases at V and 4 bases at J; junction bases unmatched: 10. The CDR3 sequence is CASSRSTGGESYGYTF. The DNA for the CDR3 is TGTGCCAGTAGTAGATCTACAGGGGGCGAATCCTATGGCTACACCTTC.

This chain joins TRBV5-6 and TRBJ2-2; D is unclear. The V gene lost 2 bases and the J gene lost 2 bases, with 7 bases spanning the gap. CDR3 length equals 14 residues. The germline V gene encodes CDR1 SGHDT and CDR2 YYEEEE. Here the CDR3 DNA reads TGTGCCAGCAGCTTTCAGGAAAACACCGGGGAGCTGTTTTTT. This codes for CASSFQENTGELFF.

The gene calls are TRBV28 and TRBJ1-3; D gene unclear. CDR3 length: 13 amino acids. CDR1 and CDR2 from the germline V gene are MDHEN and SYDVKM. V was clipped by 6 bases and J by 4 bases, with 10 bases between them. This CDR3 is CASSRLRGNTIYF. Written as DNA, the CDR3 is TGTGCCAGCAGCCGACTGAGGGGAAACACCATATATTTT. The entire variable domain, with the rest obtained from reference TRBV28 and TRBJ1-3, is as follows: DVKVTQSSRYLVKRTGEKVFLECVQDMDHENMFWYRQDPGLGLRLIYFSYDVKMKEKGDIPEGYSVSREKKERFSLILESASTNQTSMYLCASSRLRGNTIYFGEGSWLTVV.

The chain joins TRBV5-4 to TRBJ2-6; D may be TRBD1 (6 bases). Per the germline V gene, CDR1 is SGHNT and CDR2 is YYREEE (reference sequence). The CDR3 contains 18 residues. The V end was cut by 3 bases, the J end by 3 bases, with 19 bases between. The CDR3 region has the DNA TGTGCCAGCAGCTCGATCGGGACACCTGTGGGTGGGGCCAACGTCCTGACTTTC. It translates to CASSSIGTPVGGANVLTF.

In DNA, the CDR3 is TGTGCCAGCAGCTCCCCACTAGCGGGAGAAGAGACCCAGTACTTC. It is translated as CASSSPLAGEETQYF. The J gene is TRBJ2-5, the V gene TRBV11-2, with TRBD2 matching over 11 bases. CDR1 and CDR2 from the germline V gene are SGHAT and FQNNGV. This CDR3 spans 15 amino acids. The V and J ends lost 4 bases and 3 bases, in that order; junction bases with no gene match: 4.

In its sample, this clone was seen once. This sequence joins TRBV9 and TRBJ1-3; D gene uncertain. The CDR3 extends over 14 amino acids. In germline, CDR1 is SGDLS, CDR2 YYNGEE. V shed 3 bases and J shed 0 bases, with 7 bases lying between them. CDR3 in DNA: TGTGCCAGCAGCGCAACAGTCTCTGGAAACACCATATATTTT. Amino acid sequence: CASSATVSGNTIYF.

V usage is TRBV19 and J usage is TRBJ2-2; 12 nucleotides line up with TRBD1. V trimming: 6 bases; J trimming: 7 bases; junction bases outside the gene matches: 18. The CDR3 has 19 amino acids. Germline V CDR1 and CDR2: LNHDA, SQIVND (reference sequence). The CDR3 DNA is TGTGCCAGTAGGGCCCGGGACAGGGGGCTAGCGGGGGTCAACGGGGAGCTGTTTTTT. This gives the protein CASRARDRGLAGVNGELFF.

The V gene is TRBV30, the J gene TRBJ1-1, with D uncertain. V lost 1 base to trimming and J lost 2 bases, with 11 bases between them. The CDR3 consists of 14 residues. Looked up from germline, CDR1 is GTSNPN and CDR2 is SVGIG (reference sequence). The CDR3 coding sequence is TGTGCCTGGAGTGCCTCAGGTCTAAACACTGAAGCTTTCTTT. This translates into CAWSASGLNTEAFF.

The V and J genes are TRBV7-9 and TRBJ1-4; D unclear. Trimming cost V 2 bases and J 1 base, with 8 bases left between them. CDR1 SEHNR and CDR2 FQNEAQ come from the germline V gene (reference sequence). CDR3 length: 15 amino acids. CDR3 protein: CASSLTPRTNEKLFF. CDR3 nucleotide sequence: TGTGCCAGCAGCTTAACCCCGAGAACTAATGAAAAACTGTTTTTT.

The chain joins TRBV29-1 to TRBJ1-1; perhaps TRBD1 as D (6 bases). This CDR3 spans 14 amino acids. The V gene lost 3 bases and the J gene lost 5 bases, with 16 bases spanning the gap. Germline V lookup: CDR1 SQVTM, CDR2 ANQGSEA. CDR3 DNA sequence: TGCAGCGTTGAGCCGGACAGACGGGGAACTGAAGCTTTCTTT. The encoded protein is CSVEPDRRGTEAFF.

J is TRBJ2-5 and V is TRBV24-1; D is possibly TRBD2 (5 bases). CDR1 and CDR2 from the germline V gene are KGHDR and SFDVKD. V was trimmed by 6 bases and J by 6 bases, leaving 13 bases between them. The length of the CDR3 is 13 residues. The CDR3 region has the DNA TGTGCCACCAGTTGGCGGTCGGGGAAGACCCAGTACTTC. Protein: CATSWRSGKTQYF.

A few counts support this clone. The chain uses TRBV18 and TRBJ1-2; D not resolved. The V gene's germline CDR1 is KGHSH and CDR2 LQKENI. V lost 8 bases and J 8 bases, leaving 21 bases between the germline ends. The CDR3 extends over 14 amino acids. The CDR3: CASKRPGSTRGYTF. The CDR3 region has the DNA TGTGCCAGCAAACGTCCCGGTTCTACCCGGGGCTACACCTTC.

V is TRBV5-5 and J is TRBJ2-3, with D uncertain. V lost 0 bases to trimming and J lost 2 bases, with 7 bases between them. The CDR3 is made up of 14 amino acids. CDR1 and CDR2 (germline): SGHKS, YYEKEE (reference sequence). The CDR3 loop is CASSLGRITDTQYF. The CDR3 DNA sequence: TGTGCCAGCAGCTTGGGGCGGATCACAGATACGCAGTATTTT.

The chain is built from TRBV28 and TRBJ1-2, with 10 bases aligning to TRBD1. From germline, CDR1 is MDHEN and CDR2 SYDVKM. The CDR3 is 14 residues long. The junction had 2 bases not matched to a gene; V was cut back by 6 bases and J by 1 base. The CDR3: CASRTGGNNYGYTF. The CDR3 nucleotides are TGTGCCAGCAGGACAGGGGGCAATAACTATGGCTACACCTTC.